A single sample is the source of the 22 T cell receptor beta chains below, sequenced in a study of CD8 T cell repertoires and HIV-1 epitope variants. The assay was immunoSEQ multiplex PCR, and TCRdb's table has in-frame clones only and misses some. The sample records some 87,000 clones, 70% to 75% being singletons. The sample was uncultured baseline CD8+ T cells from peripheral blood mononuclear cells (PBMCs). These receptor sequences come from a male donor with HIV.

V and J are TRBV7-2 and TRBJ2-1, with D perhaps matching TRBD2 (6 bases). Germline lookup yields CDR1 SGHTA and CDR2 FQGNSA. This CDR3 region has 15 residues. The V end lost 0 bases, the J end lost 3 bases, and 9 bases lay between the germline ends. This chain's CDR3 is CASSLALGGYNEQFF. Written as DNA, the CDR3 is TGTGCCAGCAGCTTAGCATTGGGAGGCTACAATGAGCAGTTCTTC.

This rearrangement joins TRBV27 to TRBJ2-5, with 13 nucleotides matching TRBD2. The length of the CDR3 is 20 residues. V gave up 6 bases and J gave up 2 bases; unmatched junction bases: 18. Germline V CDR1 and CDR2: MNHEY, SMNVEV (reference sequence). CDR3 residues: CASSPNTPGLAGRAQETQYF. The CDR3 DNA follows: TGTGCCAGCAGCCCTAATACCCCGGGACTAGCGGGGAGAGCACAAGAGACCCAGTACTTC.

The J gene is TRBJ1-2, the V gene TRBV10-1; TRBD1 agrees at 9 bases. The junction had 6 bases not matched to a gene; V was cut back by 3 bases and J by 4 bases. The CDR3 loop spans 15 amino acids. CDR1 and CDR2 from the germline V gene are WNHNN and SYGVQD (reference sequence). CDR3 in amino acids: CASSDNGTGFYGYTF. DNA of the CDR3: TGCGCCAGCAGTGACAACGGGACAGGGTTCTATGGCTACACCTTC.

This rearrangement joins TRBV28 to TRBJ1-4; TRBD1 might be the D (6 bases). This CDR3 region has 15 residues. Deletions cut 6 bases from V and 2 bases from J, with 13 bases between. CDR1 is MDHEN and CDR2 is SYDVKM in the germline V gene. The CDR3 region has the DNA TGTGCCAGCAGACCGCAGGGGACCACTAATGAAAAACTGTTTTTT. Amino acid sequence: CASRPQGTTNEKLFF.

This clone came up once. This chain's CDR3 is CASSFPTGGSGELFF. CDR3 in DNA: TGTGCCAGCAGCTTCCCGACAGGGGGGTCCGGGGAGCTGTTTTTT. The gene calls are TRBV7-9 and TRBJ2-2; 9 bases are a match to TRBD1. Germline lookup yields CDR1 SEHNR and CDR2 FQNEAQ (reference sequence). This CDR3 is built from 15 residues. Trimming at V came to 3 bases and at J to 6 bases, leaving 5 bases not matched to a gene.

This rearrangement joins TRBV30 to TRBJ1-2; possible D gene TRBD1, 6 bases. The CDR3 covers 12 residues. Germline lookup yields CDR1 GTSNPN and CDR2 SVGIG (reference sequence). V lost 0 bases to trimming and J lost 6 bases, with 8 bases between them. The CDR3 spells CAWSVQGDGYTF. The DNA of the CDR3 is TGTGCCTGGAGTGTACAGGGCGATGGCTACACCTTC.

The CDR3 sequence is CASSYGAPGTDTQYF. The CDR3 DNA follows: TGTGCCAGCAGCTATGGGGCCCCGGGCACAGATACGCAGTATTTT. J is TRBJ2-3 and V is TRBV7-8, with D maybe TRBD1 (5 bases). The CDR3 extends over 15 amino acids. CDR1 and CDR2 from the germline V gene are SGHVS and FQNEAQ. The ends were cut back, 4 bases at V and 1 base at J, with 12 bases in the middle.

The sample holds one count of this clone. The CDR3 DNA sequence: TGTGCCAGCAGTCATAAGCCGGGACACCCGCAGTATTTT. The encoded protein is CASSHKPGHPQYF. The chain employs TRBV7-9 and TRBJ2-3, with a possible D match to TRBD1 (6 bases). CDR1 and CDR2 (germline): SEHNR, FQNEAQ (reference sequence). The ends were cut back, 6 bases at V and 10 bases at J, with 17 bases in the middle. The CDR3 runs to 13 residues.

Here the CDR3 DNA reads TGTGCCAGCAGTTCCCCCGGGACAGGGAGATACGAGCAGTACTTC. This translates into CASSSPGTGRYEQYF. V usage is TRBV28 and J usage is TRBJ2-7; 9 bases agree with TRBD1. CDR1 MDHEN and CDR2 SYDVKM come from the germline V gene. CDR3 length equals 15 residues. Trimming at V came to 4 bases and at J to 4 bases, leaving 8 bases not matched to a gene.

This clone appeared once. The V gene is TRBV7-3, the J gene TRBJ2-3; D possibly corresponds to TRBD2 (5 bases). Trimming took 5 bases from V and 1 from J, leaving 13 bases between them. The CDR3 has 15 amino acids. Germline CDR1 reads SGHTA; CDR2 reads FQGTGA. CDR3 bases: TGTGCCAGCAGCGTCCTAGCCTCGGGCACAGATACGCAGTATTTT. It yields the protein CASSVLASGTDTQYF.

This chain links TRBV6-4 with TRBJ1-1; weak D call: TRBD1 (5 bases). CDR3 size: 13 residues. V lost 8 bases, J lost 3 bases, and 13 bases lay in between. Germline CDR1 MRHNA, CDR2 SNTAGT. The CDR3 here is CASARTLDTEAFF. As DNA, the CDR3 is TGTGCCAGCGCCCGGACATTGGACACTGAAGCTTTCTTT.

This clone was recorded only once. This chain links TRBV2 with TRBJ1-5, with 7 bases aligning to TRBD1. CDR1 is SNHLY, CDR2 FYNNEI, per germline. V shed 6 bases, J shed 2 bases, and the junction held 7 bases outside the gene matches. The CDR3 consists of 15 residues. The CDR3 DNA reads TGTGCCAGCAGCCCCCAGGGGGTCGGCAATCAGCCCCAGCATTTT. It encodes CASSPQGVGNQPQHF.

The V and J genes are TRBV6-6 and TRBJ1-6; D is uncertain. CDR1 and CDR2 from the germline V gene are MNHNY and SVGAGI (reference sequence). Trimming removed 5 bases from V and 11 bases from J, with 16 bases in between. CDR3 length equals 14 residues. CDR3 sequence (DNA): TGTGCCAGCAGTCTGGAAAGGATGGGAGCACCCCTCCACTTT. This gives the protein CASSLERMGAPLHF.

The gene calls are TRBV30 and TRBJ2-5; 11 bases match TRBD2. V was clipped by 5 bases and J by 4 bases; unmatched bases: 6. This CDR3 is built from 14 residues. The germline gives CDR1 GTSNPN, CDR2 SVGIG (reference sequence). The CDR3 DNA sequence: TGTGCCTGGGGATTAGCGGGGGGGACAGAGACCCAGTACTTC. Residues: CAWGLAGGTETQYF. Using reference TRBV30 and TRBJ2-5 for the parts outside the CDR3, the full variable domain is SQTIHQWPATLVQPVGSPLSLECTVEGTSNPNLYWYRQAAGRGLQLLFYSVGIGQISSEVPQNLSASRPQDRQFILSSKKLLLSDSGFYLCAWGLAGGTETQYFGPGTRLLVL.

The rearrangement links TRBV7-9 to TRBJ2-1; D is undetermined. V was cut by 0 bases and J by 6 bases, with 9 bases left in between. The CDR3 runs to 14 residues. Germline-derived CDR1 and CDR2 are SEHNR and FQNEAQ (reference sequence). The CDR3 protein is CASSLALPVNEQFF. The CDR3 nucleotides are TGTGCCAGCAGCTTAGCGCTCCCAGTCAATGAGCAGTTCTTC.

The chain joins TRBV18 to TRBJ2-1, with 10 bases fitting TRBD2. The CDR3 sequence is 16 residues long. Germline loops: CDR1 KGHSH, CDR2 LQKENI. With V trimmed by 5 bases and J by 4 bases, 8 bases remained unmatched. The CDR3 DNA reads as TGTGCCAGCTCAGCCTCTAGCGGGAGCGTGTACAATGAGCAGTTCTTC. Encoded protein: CASSASSGSVYNEQFF.

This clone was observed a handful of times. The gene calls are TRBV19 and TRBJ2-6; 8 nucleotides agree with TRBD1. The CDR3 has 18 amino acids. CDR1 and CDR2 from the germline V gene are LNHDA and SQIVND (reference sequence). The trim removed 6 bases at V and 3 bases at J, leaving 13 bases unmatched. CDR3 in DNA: TGTGCCAGTAGAAACCAGGCAGGGGGCGGTTATGGGGCCAACGTCCTGACTTTC. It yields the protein CASRNQAGGGYGANVLTF.

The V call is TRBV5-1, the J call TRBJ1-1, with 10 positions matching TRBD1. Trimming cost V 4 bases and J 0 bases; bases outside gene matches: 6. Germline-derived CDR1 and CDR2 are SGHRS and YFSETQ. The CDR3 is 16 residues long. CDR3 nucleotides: TGCGCCAGCAGCAACCGGGACAGGGGTATGAACACTGAAGCTTTCTTT. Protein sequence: CASSNRDRGMNTEAFF.

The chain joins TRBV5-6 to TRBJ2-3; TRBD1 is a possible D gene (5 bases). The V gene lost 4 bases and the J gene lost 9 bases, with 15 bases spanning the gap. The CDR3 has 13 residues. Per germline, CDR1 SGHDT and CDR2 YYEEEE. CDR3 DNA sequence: TGTGCCAGCAGCCCCCTTAGGGGCGACACGCAGTATTTT. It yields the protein CASSPLRGDTQYF.

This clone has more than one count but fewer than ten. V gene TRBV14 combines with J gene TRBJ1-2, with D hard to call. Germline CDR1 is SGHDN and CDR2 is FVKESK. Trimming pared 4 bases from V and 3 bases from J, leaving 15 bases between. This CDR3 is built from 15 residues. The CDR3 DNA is TGTGCCAGCAGCCCCCAACTCAGAACGGACTATGGCTACACCTTC. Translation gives CASSPQLRTDYGYTF.

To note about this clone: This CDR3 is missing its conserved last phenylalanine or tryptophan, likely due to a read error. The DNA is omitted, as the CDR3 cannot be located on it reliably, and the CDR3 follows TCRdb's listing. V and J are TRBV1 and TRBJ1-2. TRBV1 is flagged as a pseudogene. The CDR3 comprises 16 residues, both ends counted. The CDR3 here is CTSSTDGLCKDLWLHI.

This CDR3 reads CATPEGTVNGYTF. In nucleotides, the CDR3 is TGTGCCACTCCGGAAGGGACGGTAAATGGCTACACCTTC. The chain combines TRBV30 with TRBJ1-2, with a tentative D call TRBD1 (5 bases). The CDR3 totals 13 residues. The germline V gene has CDR1 GTSNPN and CDR2 SVGIG (reference sequence). Trimming stripped 8 bases from V and 6 bases from J, with 19 bases between.